These 30 T cell receptor beta chains share one sample of origin, sequenced in a study of PD-1 blockade in classical Hodgkin lymphoma. Only in-frame clones appear in the TCRdb table, and some are missing; sequencing was by immunoSEQ multiplex PCR. Of 38,000 or so clones listed, around 87% are singletons. Exposure to brentuximab vedotin varied, and each patient had relapsed following autologous stem cell transplantation. Specimen: peripheral blood mononuclear cells (PBMCs), collected at baseline. These receptors originate from a human donor with classical Hodgkin lymphoma.

The V call is TRBV6-5, the J call TRBJ1-1, with D possibly matching TRBD1 (5 bases). Looked up from germline, CDR1 is MNHEY and CDR2 is SVGAGI. Trimming stripped 2 bases from V and 4 bases from J, with 14 bases between. The CDR3 is 15 residues long. The CDR3 spells CASSYALGAGTEAFF. CDR3 coding DNA: TGTGCCAGCAGTTACGCCTTAGGGGCTGGCACTGAAGCTTTCTTT.

The chain employs TRBV11-3 and TRBJ2-2, with D maybe TRBD1 (8 bases). CDR1 SGHNT and CDR2 YENEEA come from the germline V gene. The germline V and J ends were trimmed by 5 bases and 5 bases, with 15 bases remaining between them. The CDR3 is made up of 15 amino acids. The CDR3 protein is CASSPGQGGTGELFF. CDR3 bases: TGTGCCAGCAGCCCCGGACAGGGAGGGACCGGGGAGCTGTTTTTT.

The rearrangement uses TRBV19 and TRBJ1-4; 8 bases match TRBD1. This CDR3 has 17 residues. V trimming: 6 bases; J trimming: 7 bases; junction bases outside the gene matches: 16. The germline V gene encodes CDR1 LNHDA and CDR2 SQIVND (reference sequence). CDR3 coding DNA: TGTGCCAGTAGCGACAGGGGCCGGGGACCTCGGGGTGAAAAACTGTTTTTT. Translation gives CASSDRGRGPRGEKLFF.

V usage is TRBV12-2 and J usage is TRBJ1-1; TRBD1, the D gene given by the table, was not confirmed from the DNA. TRBV12-2 is deemed a pseudogene. CDR3 size: 13 residues. The CDR3 nucleotides read TGTGCATCAAGGGACAGTTCGAACACTGAAGCTTTCTTT. Its translation is CASRDSSNTEAFF.

This clone was detected once. The rearrangement links TRBV18 to TRBJ1-2, with D possibly being TRBD1 (5 bases). V was clipped by 3 bases and J by 7 bases, with 15 bases between them. Germline assignment: CDR1 KGHSH and CDR2 LQKENI. The CDR3 runs to 14 residues. CDR3 sequence: CASSPRDGELGYTF. CDR3 sequence (DNA): TGTGCCAGCTCACCCCGGGACGGGGAACTTGGCTACACCTTC.

The genes are TRBV5-1 and TRBJ1-1; perhaps TRBD1 as D (6 bases). The ends were cut back, 0 bases at V and 4 bases at J, with 7 bases in the middle. Germline V gene sequence: CDR1 SGHRS, CDR2 YFSETQ. The CDR3 is made up of 13 amino acids. The CDR3, as DNA: TGCGCCAGCAGCTTGGAGGGGGTCACTGAAGCTTTCTTT. Its translation is CASSLEGVTEAFF.

The chain joins TRBV30 to TRBJ2-4; unclear D gene. CDR1 and CDR2 (germline): GTSNPN, SVGIG (reference sequence). The CDR3 has 13 amino acids. With 2 bases removed from V and 8 bases from J, the gap between germline ends came to 13 bases. The CDR3 sequence is CAWSSGFWDIQYF. DNA for the CDR3: TGTGCCTGGAGTAGTGGTTTTTGGGACATTCAGTACTTC.

To note about this clone: A read error may account for a junction end that differs from germline. The chain employs TRBV18 and TRBJ2-5; D perhaps matches TRBD1 (6 bases). The germline V gene has CDR1 KGHSH and CDR2 LQKENI. CDR3 length equals 14 residues. DNA for the CDR3: TGTGCCGGCTCACCACGACAGGCCCAAGAGACCCAGTACTTC. Its translation: CAGSPRQAQETQYF.

This clone was observed a single time. The chain employs TRBV12-5 and TRBJ1-5; tentatively, D is TRBD1 (5 bases). V gave up 1 base and J gave up 6 bases, with 13 bases separating them. Per germline, CDR1 LGHNT and CDR2 FRNRAP. The CDR3 has 15 residues. The DNA of the CDR3 is TGTGCTAGTGGTTTGGCCCCTCCCCAGGGTCAGCCCCAGCATTTT. Protein sequence: CASGLAPPQGQPQHF.

The chain is built from TRBV28 and TRBJ1-4; D perhaps matches TRBD1 (5 bases). Germline CDR1 is MDHEN and CDR2 is SYDVKM. V was clipped by 4 bases and J by 5 bases, with 11 bases between them. The CDR3 covers 14 residues. This chain's CDR3 is CASSSGAGNEKLFF. The DNA of the CDR3 is TGTGCCAGCAGTTCCGGGGCGGGGAATGAAAAACTGTTTTTT.

The CDR3 reads CASSSGLAGLSYNEQFF. Here the CDR3 DNA reads TGTGCCAGCAGCTCAGGACTAGCGGGTCTCTCCTACAATGAGCAGTTCTTC. The V call is TRBV7-2, the J call TRBJ2-1; TRBD2 agrees at 11 bases. V lost 4 bases to trimming and J lost 0 bases; unmatched junction nucleotides: 5. Germline values: CDR1 SGHTA, CDR2 FQGNSA. The CDR3 has 17 amino acids.

The chain joins TRBV5-1 to TRBJ2-3, with D perhaps assigned TRBD1 or TRBD2 (6 bases each). Trimming stripped 3 bases from V and 0 bases from J, with 11 bases between. The CDR3 runs to 15 residues. Germline CDR1 reads SGHRS; CDR2 reads YFSETQ. Here the CDR3 DNA reads TGCGCCAGCAGCTGGGGGGACATTAGCACAGATACGCAGTATTTT. Translating it yields CASSWGDISTDTQYF.

The CDR3 nucleotides are TGTGCCAGCAGCTTAGAACGGCCAGGGGATTCACCCCTCCACTTT. It codes for CASSLERPGDSPLHF. The rearrangement links TRBV7-2 to TRBJ1-6; tentatively, D is TRBD1 (6 bases). Germline loops: CDR1 SGHTA, CDR2 FQGNSA. The CDR3 loop spans 15 amino acids. Trimming removed 1 base from V and 8 bases from J, with 12 bases in between.

The gene calls are TRBV28 and TRBJ2-7; D unclear. CDR3 length equals 14 residues. Germline V CDR1 and CDR2: MDHEN, SYDVKM. The V end lost 7 bases, the J end lost 13 bases, and 26 bases lay between the germline ends. The CDR3 DNA is TGTGCCAGCACCTCAGGTCACCGCCAGCTCTTAGCCTACTTC. Translated, it gives CASTSGHRQLLAYF.

The chain carries TRBV5-1 and TRBJ1-2, with D perhaps matching TRBD1 (5 bases). The CDR3 covers 14 residues. Per the germline V gene, CDR1 is SGHRS and CDR2 is YFSETQ. Trimming removed 3 bases from V and 2 bases from J, with 11 bases in between. CDR3: CASSSFRDNYGYTF. The CDR3 DNA reads as TGCGCCAGCAGCTCTTTTAGGGACAACTATGGCTACACCTTC.

This clone was seen a single time. V and J are TRBV6-5 and TRBJ1-5; no clear D gene. The CDR3 loop spans 13 amino acids. Germline CDR1 reads MNHEY; CDR2 reads SVGAGI. V lost 5 bases, J lost 4 bases, and 9 bases lay in between. CDR3 residues: CASSQRLNQPQHF. CDR3 in DNA: TGTGCCAGCAGTCAAAGACTAAATCAGCCCCAGCATTTT.

The chain has TRBV18 and TRBJ2-7; D call uncertain. V was shortened by 3 bases and J by 3 bases, with 9 bases between the two germline ends. Looked up from germline, CDR1 is KGHSH and CDR2 is LQKENI. This CDR3 is built from 13 residues. The CDR3 region is CASSPSLGYEQYF. The CDR3 DNA reads TGTGCCAGCTCACCGAGTCTGGGCTACGAGCAGTACTTC.

The chain recombines TRBV5-4 with TRBJ2-1; TRBD2 matches at 7 bases. The CDR3 length is 13 residues. The trim removed 4 bases at V and 5 bases at J, leaving 3 bases unmatched. Germline V gene lookup returns CDR1 SGHNT and CDR2 YYREEE (reference sequence). CDR3 sequence: CASSRDYNNEQFF. The CDR3 region has the DNA TGTGCCAGCAGCCGGGACTACAACAATGAGCAGTTCTTC.

This chain links TRBV7-2 with TRBJ2-1, with D tentatively TRBD2 (6 bases). Germline loops: CDR1 SGHTA, CDR2 FQGNSA. Trimming removed 4 bases from V and 4 bases from J, with 17 bases in between. The CDR3 loop spans 16 amino acids. The CDR3 is CASSSLAATSYNEQFF. The CDR3 DNA sequence: TGTGCCAGCAGCTCGTTAGCGGCTACTAGTTACAATGAGCAGTTCTTC.

The chain carries TRBV11-2 and TRBJ2-3; D possibly uses TRBD1 or TRBD2 (6 bases each). Per the germline V gene, CDR1 is SGHAT and CDR2 is FQNNGV. The CDR3 runs to 14 residues. Trimming cost V 1 base and J 2 bases, with 7 bases left between them. CDR3 amino acids: CASSLAGATDTQYF. The CDR3 region has the DNA TGTGCCAGCAGCTTAGCGGGGGCCACAGATACGCAGTATTTT. The full variable domain, its missing parts supplied by reference TRBV11-2 and TRBJ2-3, is EAGVAQSPRYKIIEKRQSVAFWCNPISGHATLYWYQQILGQGPKLLIQFQNNGVVDDSQLPKDRFSAERLKGVDSTLKIQPAKLEDSAVYLCASSLAGATDTQYFGPGTRLTVL.

This clone has a single count. The chain uses TRBV5-1 and TRBJ1-1; D unclear. Trimming removed 1 base from V and 5 bases from J, with 12 bases in between. The CDR3 has 14 residues. Germline-derived CDR1 and CDR2 are SGHRS and YFSETQ. CDR3 protein: CASSLTHTETEAFF. The DNA of the CDR3 is TGCGCCAGCAGCTTGACCCATACGGAGACTGAAGCTTTCTTT.

The V and J genes are TRBV6-6 and TRBJ2-1; D is perhaps TRBD1 or TRBD2 (6 bases each). Germline V gene data show CDR1 as MNHNY and CDR2 as SVGAGI (reference sequence). V lost 8 bases and J 10 bases, leaving 21 bases between the germline ends. The CDR3 spans 14 residues. The CDR3 DNA sequence: TGTGCCAGCGGGACCGGCTGGGGGGCGGCGGAGCAGTTCTTC. This sequence encodes CASGTGWGAAEQFF.

The chain joins TRBV5-1 to TRBJ2-3; unclear D gene. Germline V CDR1 and CDR2: SGHRS, YFSETQ. This CDR3 is 15 amino acids long. Between the trimmed V and J ends, which lost 2 bases and 1 base, there was a span of 11 bases. The CDR3 loop is CASSLTLAGTDTQYF. The CDR3 DNA reads as TGCGCCAGCAGCTTAACACTTGCGGGCACAGATACGCAGTATTTT.

This clone was seen a single time. Within the sample, other DNA sequences also encode this same CDR3. The chain is built from TRBV19 and TRBJ2-7; possible D gene TRBD2, 5 bases. Germline CDR1 is LNHDA and CDR2 is SQIVND (reference sequence). The CDR3 runs to 14 residues. V lost 5 bases to trimming and J lost 1 base, with 12 bases between them. This chain's CDR3 is CASSQERGSYEQYF. DNA of the CDR3: TGTGCCAGTAGTCAGGAAAGAGGGTCCTACGAGCAGTACTTC.

This clone was detected a few times. The rearrangement links TRBV2 to TRBJ2-2; no definite D call. Germline lookup yields CDR1 SNHLY and CDR2 FYNNEI. This CDR3 has 15 residues. V dropped 4 bases and J dropped 1 base, with 10 bases sitting between them. The CDR3 DNA follows: TGTGCCAGCAGTGCTTTGCGGATGAACACCGGGGAGCTGTTTTTT. Amino acid sequence: CASSALRMNTGELFF.

This chain uses TRBV27 with TRBJ2-3; 7 bases are a match to TRBD2. CDR1 MNHEY and CDR2 SMNVEV come from the germline V gene (reference sequence). This CDR3 is built from 13 residues. The junction had 3 bases not matched to a gene; V was cut back by 8 bases and J by 1 base. CDR3 amino acids: CASRGSGTDTQYF. The CDR3 coding sequence is TGTGCCAGCCGCGGGAGCGGCACAGATACGCAGTATTTT.

The rearrangement joins TRBV9 to TRBJ2-3; D is ambiguous. The CDR3 spans 17 residues. Germline assignment: CDR1 SGDLS and CDR2 YYNGEE. The V gene lost 2 bases and the J gene lost 1 base, with 17 bases spanning the gap. The CDR3 reads CASSVSTLGLGTDTQYF. The DNA for the CDR3 is TGTGCCAGCAGCGTCTCGACGTTGGGCCTCGGCACAGATACGCAGTATTTT.

V usage is TRBV10-3 and J usage is TRBJ2-7; D is ambiguous. The CDR3 has 12 residues. Germline CDR1 reads ENHRY; CDR2 reads SYGVKD. V was shortened by 7 bases and J by 7 bases, with 14 bases between the two germline ends. The CDR3 sequence: CAIMHPSGEQYF. In DNA form, the CDR3 reads TGTGCCATCATGCACCCGAGTGGGGAGCAGTACTTC.

This rearrangement joins TRBV28 to TRBJ1-2, with 9 bases that match TRBD1. The germline V gene encodes CDR1 MDHEN and CDR2 SYDVKM. The J segment lost 8 bases and the V segment lost 3 bases, leaving 10 bases of the junction unmatched. The length of the CDR3 is 15 residues. This chain's CDR3 is CASSFLGDRVNGYTF. CDR3 nucleotide sequence: TGTGCCAGCAGTTTCCTCGGGGACAGGGTAAACGGCTACACCTTC.

This rearrangement joins TRBV11-3 to TRBJ2-5; 10 bases agree with TRBD2. V lost 5 bases, J lost 2 bases, and 5 bases stayed unmatched. The germline gives CDR1 SGHNT, CDR2 YENEEA. The CDR3 loop spans 15 amino acids. The CDR3 protein is CASSIGLAAQETQYF. The DNA of the CDR3 is TGTGCCAGCAGCATCGGACTAGCGGCACAAGAGACCCAGTACTTC.